Detailed here is one T cell receptor (beta chain). CDR3 length: 14 residues. Germline lookup yields CDR1 SGHRS and CDR2 YFSETQ. V was trimmed by 7 bases and J by 3 bases, leaving 13 bases between them. The table came from immunoSEQ multiplex PCR; TCRdb's copy has only in-frame clones and leaves some out. Here the sample spans just over 2,000,000 clones, approximately 95% being singletons. This entry comes from a study of shared clonotypes between healthy human individuals. Selected positively for CCR7 and CD45RO-negative, naive CD8 cells excluded terminally differentiated effector memory CD45RA+ cells.

The sequenced material came from naive CD8+ T cells sorted from blood. The chain uses TRBV5-1 and TRBJ2-2; perhaps TRBD2 as D (5 bases). This TCR derives from a man aged 18 to 29 in good health. The CDR3 region has the DNA TGCGCCAGCCACGGGATTTACGACACCGGGGAGCTGTTTTTT. As protein: CASHGIYDTGELFF.